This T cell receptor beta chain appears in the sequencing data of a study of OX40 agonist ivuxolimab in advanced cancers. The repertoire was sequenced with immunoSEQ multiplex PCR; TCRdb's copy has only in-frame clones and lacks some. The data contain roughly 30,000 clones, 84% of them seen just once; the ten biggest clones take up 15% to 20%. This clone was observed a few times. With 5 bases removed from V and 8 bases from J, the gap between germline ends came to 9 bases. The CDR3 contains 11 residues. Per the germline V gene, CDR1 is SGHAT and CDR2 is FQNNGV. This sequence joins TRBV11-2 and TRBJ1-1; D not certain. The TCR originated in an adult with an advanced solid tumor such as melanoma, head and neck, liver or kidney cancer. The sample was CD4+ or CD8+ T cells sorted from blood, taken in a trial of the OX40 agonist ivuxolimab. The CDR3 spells CASSVGWEAFF. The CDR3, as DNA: TGTGCCAGCAGCGTCGGGTGGGAAGCTTTCTTT.